What follows is one T cell receptor (beta chain) and its context. The antigen is undetermined. This sample stems from a study of tumor-infiltrating lymphocytes in localized non-small cell lung cancer. Findings and caveats of the study: Tumor T-cell fraction was not associated with recurrence-free survival. Each assay used a separate piece of the same tissue.

Clones were read by immunoSEQ multiplex PCR, and TCRdb kept only the in-frame ones, dropping some. This sample has some 10,000 clones, with 63% found just once. Germline V gene sequence: CDR1 SGHTA, CDR2 FQGNSA. Between the trimmed V and J ends, which lost 3 bases and 2 bases, there was a span of 6 bases. CDR3 length: 13 amino acids. The chain combines TRBV7-2 with TRBJ2-3; D is ambiguous. This clonotype originated in a human donor with non-small cell lung cancer. Sequencing used lung tumor tissue. CDR3 in DNA: TGTGCCAGCAGCTTTATCCACACAGATACGCAGTATTTT. Translating it yields CASSFIHTDTQYF.